A single sample is the source of the 20 T cell receptor beta chains below, sequenced in a study of long-term antiretroviral therapy in people with HIV. immunoSEQ v3.0 was run at survey level. The table came from immunoSEQ multiplex PCR; TCRdb's copy has only in-frame clones and leaves some out. The data hold 30,000 to 40,000 clones, with roughly 80% observed a single time. The material was unsorted PBMCs, obtained 0.3 years after starting antiretroviral therapy. All receptors come from a man aged 18 to 29 with HIV.

The chain links TRBV10-2 to TRBJ2-5; TRBD2 agrees at 7 bases. Looked up from germline, CDR1 is WSHSY and CDR2 is SAAADI. The CDR3 is 14 residues long. The V gene end was trimmed by 10 bases and the J gene end by 2 bases; junction bases not matched to a gene: 10. CDR3 coding DNA: TGCGCCACTACGACTAGCAGTAGGCAAGAGACCCAGTACTTC. Translation gives CATTTSSRQETQYF.

This clone was observed a single time. This chain joins TRBV4-1 and TRBJ2-7; 8 nucleotides agree with TRBD1. Losses at the gene ends were 1 base for V and 4 bases for J; bases not matched to a gene: 3. The CDR3 has 14 residues. Germline CDR1 MGHRA, CDR2 YSYEKL. For the CDR3, the DNA is TGCGCCAGCAGCCAAGGGACAGGGCTTTACGAGCAGTACTTC. Translated: CASSQGTGLYEQYF.

The chain couples TRBV2 to TRBJ1-1, with 8 bases aligning to TRBD1. The CDR3 is made up of 15 amino acids. The J segment lost 1 base and the V segment lost 6 bases, leaving 7 bases of the junction unmatched. Germline V CDR1 and CDR2: SNHLY, FYNNEI. CDR3 in DNA: TGTGCCAGCAGGTACCCGGGACAGGCGAACACTGAAGCTTTCTTT. Translation gives CASRYPGQANTEAFF.

This chain joins TRBV6-1 and TRBJ2-1, with 11 bases that match TRBD2. Germline V lookup: CDR1 MNHNS, CDR2 SASEGT. This CDR3 comprises 15 residues. The V gene end was trimmed by 2 bases and the J gene end by 3 bases; junction bases not matched to a gene: 0. CDR3 sequence (DNA): TGTGCCAGCAGTGAAACTAGCGGGAGCTACAATGAGCAGTTCTTC. Encoded protein: CASSETSGSYNEQFF.

The genes are TRBV19 and TRBJ1-1; the match to TRBD1 covers 7 bases. The CDR3 has 13 residues. The V and J ends lost 8 bases and 0 bases, in that order; junction bases with no gene match: 3. Germline V CDR1 and CDR2: LNHDA, SQIVND (reference sequence). The CDR3 spells CASRQGMNTEAFF. CDR3 in DNA: TGTGCCAGTCGACAGGGAATGAACACTGAAGCTTTCTTT. Full variable domain (outside the CDR3, taken from reference TRBV19 and TRBJ1-1): DGGITQSPKYLFRKEGQNVTLSCEQNLNHDAMYWYRQDPGQGLRLIYYSQIVNDFQKGDIAEGYSVSREKKESFPLTVTSAQKNPTAFYLCASRQGMNTEAFFGQGTRLTVV.

This clone appeared a few times. The V and J genes are TRBV6-1 and TRBJ2-5; TRBD1 or TRBD2 may be the D gene (5 bases each). The CDR3 has 15 residues. The ends were cut back, 5 bases at V and 5 bases at J, with 18 bases in the middle. CDR1 MNHNS and CDR2 SASEGT come from the germline V gene. This chain's CDR3 is CASSSSSGTGETQYF. CDR3 sequence (DNA): TGTGCCAGCAGTTCTAGCTCCGGGACCGGGGAGACCCAGTACTTC.

The V gene is TRBV5-6, the J gene TRBJ1-5; weak D call: TRBD1 (6 bases). Germline V gene data show CDR1 as SGHDT and CDR2 as YYEEEE. Trimming took off 3 bases at V and 6 bases at J, with 16 bases between the two ends. This CDR3 has 15 residues. DNA for the CDR3: TGTGCCAGCAGCTGGGGGGCACAGGGAGGTCAGCCCCAGCATTTT. This translates into CASSWGAQGGQPQHF.

The rearrangement links TRBV28 to TRBJ2-5; 8 nucleotides align to TRBD1. In germline, CDR1 is MDHEN, CDR2 SYDVKM. The CDR3 length is 16 residues. The trim removed 6 bases at V and 0 bases at J, leaving 9 bases unmatched. CDR3 coding DNA: TGTGCCAGCAGCCCCTTCAGGGGGCCCAACCAAGAGACCCAGTACTTC. Its translation is CASSPFRGPNQETQYF.

This clone appeared a single time. J is TRBJ2-2 and V is TRBV27, with 7 bases matching TRBD1. The length of the CDR3 is 15 residues. The V gene end was trimmed by 4 bases and the J gene end by 4 bases; junction bases not matched to a gene: 6. Per the germline V gene, CDR1 is MNHEY and CDR2 is SMNVEV (reference sequence). The CDR3 nucleotides are TGTGCCAGCAGTTCTGTATACAGGGGCACCGGGGAGCTGTTTTTT. Translation: CASSSVYRGTGELFF.

This clone occurred once. The rearrangement joins TRBV29-1 to TRBJ2-1, with 7 bases aligning to TRBD2. Per germline, CDR1 SQVTM and CDR2 ANQGSEA. J lost 10 bases, V lost 5 bases, and 17 bases had no gene match. There are 15 residues in the CDR3. Here the CDR3 reads CSVLFSGFDPGEQFF. CDR3 nucleotide sequence: TGCAGCGTTCTCTTTAGCGGGTTTGACCCGGGGGAGCAGTTCTTC.

This rearrangement joins TRBV7-2 to TRBJ2-7; D is unclear. The V and J ends lost 2 bases and 5 bases respectively, with 13 bases between them. CDR3 length: 14 amino acids. Germline V gives CDR1 SGHTA, CDR2 FQGNSA. DNA for the CDR3: TGTGCCAGCAGCTTAAATCCGGGTAGAGACGAGCAGTACTTC. It yields the protein CASSLNPGRDEQYF.

The rearrangement joins TRBV10-3 to TRBJ1-1, with a possible D match to TRBD1 (6 bases). Germline V gene lookup returns CDR1 ENHRY and CDR2 SYGVKD. The V and J ends lost 6 bases and 6 bases respectively, with 20 bases between them. The CDR3 sequence is 15 residues long. The CDR3 nucleotides are TGTGCCATCAGGAGGGACACCCAGGGATCCGCTGAAGCTTTCTTT. This codes for CAIRRDTQGSAEAFF.

V usage is TRBV9 and J usage is TRBJ2-3; 10 nucleotides agree with TRBD2. CDR1 SGDLS and CDR2 YYNGEE come from the germline V gene. The CDR3 totals 15 residues. Germline trimming cut 0 bases from V and 4 bases from J; bases unmatched to any gene: 2. In nucleotides, the CDR3 is TGTGCCAGCAGCGTAGAGCGGGGGGGCCCAGATACGCAGTATTTT. It yields the protein CASSVERGGPDTQYF.

The V gene is TRBV6-4, the J gene TRBJ2-2, with 11 bases fitting TRBD2. The CDR3 totals 14 residues. The trim removed 8 bases at V and 4 bases at J, leaving 3 bases unmatched. Germline CDR1 reads MRHNA; CDR2 reads SNTAGT. CDR3 in amino acids: CASGTSGLTGELFF. The CDR3 DNA is TGTGCCAGCGGGACTAGCGGTCTCACCGGGGAGCTGTTTTTT.

A note on this clone: Within the sample, other DNA sequences also encode this same CDR3. The CDR3 reads CASSLGQGYGYTF. The CDR3 nucleotides read TGTGCCAGCAGTTTAGGGCAGGGCTATGGCTACACCTTC. The V gene is TRBV27, the J gene TRBJ1-2; tentatively, D is TRBD1 (5 bases). The CDR3 length is 13 residues. Trimming cost V 2 bases and J 4 bases, with 8 bases left between them. Germline values: CDR1 MNHEY, CDR2 SMNVEV (reference sequence).

This chain uses TRBV10-3 with TRBJ2-7; D might be TRBD1 or TRBD2, each matching 5 bases. The CDR3 length is 14 residues. Trimming pared 2 bases from V and 6 bases from J, leaving 14 bases between. Germline CDR1 is ENHRY and CDR2 is SYGVKD. CDR3 region: CAISEQGEGREQYF. The CDR3 nucleotides are TGTGCCATCAGTGAGCAGGGAGAAGGGCGCGAGCAGTACTTC.

The CDR3 DNA follows: TGTGCCAGCAGCCTCGGGGGGTCTGGAAACACCATATATTTT. Amino acid sequence: CASSLGGSGNTIYF. This chain connects TRBV13 to TRBJ1-3; maybe TRBD1 (5 bases). CDR1 and CDR2 from the germline V gene are PRHDT and FYEKMQ (reference sequence). The V end was cut by 5 bases, the J end by 1 base, with 9 bases between. CDR3 length: 14 amino acids.

The chain uses TRBV28 and TRBJ2-6; 7 bases are a match to TRBD1. The CDR3 covers 16 residues. Germline trimming cut 6 bases from V and 2 bases from J; bases unmatched to any gene: 7. Germline assignment: CDR1 MDHEN and CDR2 SYDVKM. The CDR3 is CASSYGQVTGANVLTF. As DNA, the CDR3 is TGTGCCAGCAGCTACGGACAGGTCACTGGGGCCAACGTCCTGACTTTC.

The chain is built from TRBV5-1 and TRBJ1-1; D unclear. Trimming left V 0 bases short and J 2 bases short, with 8 bases between. The CDR3 runs to 14 residues. Germline lookup yields CDR1 SGHRS and CDR2 YFSETQ. CDR3 DNA: TGCGCCAGCAGCTTGGAACAGTTTAACACTGAAGCTTTCTTT. It is translated as CASSLEQFNTEAFF.

The chain uses TRBV5-5 and TRBJ1-5; D ambiguous. Germline V gene data show CDR1 as SGHKS and CDR2 as YYEKEE (reference sequence). CDR3 length: 17 amino acids. Trimming pared 0 bases from V and 0 bases from J, leaving 13 bases between. The CDR3 DNA reads as TGTGCCAGCAGCTTGGGGGGTGCGATATATAGCAATCAGCCCCAGCATTTT. Its translation is CASSLGGAIYSNQPQHF. Full variable domain (rest looked up from reference TRBV5-5 and TRBJ1-5): DAGVTQSPTHLIKTRGQQVTLRCSPISGHKSVSWYQQVLGQGPQFIFQYYEKEERGRGNFPDRFSARQFPNYSSELNVNALLLGDSALYLCASSLGGAIYSNQPQHFGDGTRLSIL.